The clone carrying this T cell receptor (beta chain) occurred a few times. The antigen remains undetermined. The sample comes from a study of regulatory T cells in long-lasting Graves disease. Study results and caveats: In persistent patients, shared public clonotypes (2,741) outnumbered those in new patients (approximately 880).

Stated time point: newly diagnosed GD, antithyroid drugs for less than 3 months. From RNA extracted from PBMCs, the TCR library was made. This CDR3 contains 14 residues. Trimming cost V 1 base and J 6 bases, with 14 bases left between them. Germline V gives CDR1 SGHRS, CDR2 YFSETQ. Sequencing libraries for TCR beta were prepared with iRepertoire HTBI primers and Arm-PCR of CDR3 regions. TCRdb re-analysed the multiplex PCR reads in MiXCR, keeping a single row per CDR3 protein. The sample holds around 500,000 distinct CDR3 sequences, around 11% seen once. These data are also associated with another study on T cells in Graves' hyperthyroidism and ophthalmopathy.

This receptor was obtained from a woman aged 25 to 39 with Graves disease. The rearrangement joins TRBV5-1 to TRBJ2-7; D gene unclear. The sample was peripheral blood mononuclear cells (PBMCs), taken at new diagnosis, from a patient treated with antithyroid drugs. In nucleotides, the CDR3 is TGCGCCAGCAGCTTGACATATCGACTCCCCGAGCAGTACTTC. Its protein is CASSLTYRLPEQYF.